This T cell receptor beta chain came from a study of blood T cell repertoires in COVID-19. As for the study in general: Donors in the United States, Italy and Spain gave samples during acute or convalescent COVID-19. PBMCs, B-cell-depleted T cells, or T cells were the source of the cDNA or gDNA that made up the material.

Libraries were prepared by immunoSEQ multiplex PCR; TCRdb keeps only in-frame clonotypes and omits some of them. This sample has a few hundred thousand clones, with 88% found just once. The CDR3 has 14 amino acids. Germline CDR1 and CDR2: SGHDN and FVKESK. The V and J ends lost 4 bases and 8 bases respectively, with 15 bases between them. The TCR originated in a woman in her fifties or sixties with active or convalescent COVID-19. The chain couples TRBV14 to TRBJ2-1; D call uncertain. Sequencing used peripheral blood. The CDR3 spells CASSLPSRLDEQFF. CDR3 nucleotide sequence: TGTGCCAGCAGCCTGCCATCCAGGTTGGATGAGCAGTTCTTC. Full variable domain (missing parts from reference TRBV14 and TRBJ2-1): EAGVTQFPSHSVIEKGQTVTLRCDPISGHDNLYWYRRVMGKEIKFLLHFVKESKQDESGMPNNRFLAERTGGTYSTLKVQPAELEDSGVYFCASSLPSRLDEQFFGPGTRLTVL.